Following are 25 T cell receptor beta chains from one sample sequenced in a study of OX40 agonist ivuxolimab in advanced cancers. Only in-frame clones appear in the TCRdb table, and some are missing; sequencing was by immunoSEQ multiplex PCR. The sample holds 80,000 to 95,000 clones, around 90% seen once. Specimen: CD4+ or CD8+ T cells sorted from blood, collected in a trial of the OX40 agonist ivuxolimab. The receptors stem from an adult with an advanced solid tumor such as melanoma, head and neck, liver or kidney cancer.

This chain links TRBV6-6 with TRBJ1-1; D is ambiguous. Germline V gene lookup returns CDR1 MNHNY and CDR2 SVGAGI (reference sequence). Trimming removed 7 bases from V and 3 bases from J, with 6 bases in between. This CDR3 comprises 11 residues. In DNA form, the CDR3 reads TGTGCCAGCAATCGGGACACTGAAGCTTTCTTT. This translates into CASNRDTEAFF.

This clone has a handful of counts. The gene calls are TRBV15 and TRBJ1-2; D unclear. The germline CDR1 and CDR2 sequences are LNHNV and YYDKDF (reference sequence). The CDR3 has 13 amino acids. Trimming took off 0 bases at V and 3 bases at J, with 5 bases between the two ends. The DNA of the CDR3 is TGTGCCACCAGCAGAGAGAGCCACTATGGCTACACCTTC. Translating it yields CATSRESHYGYTF.

The chain employs TRBV7-9 and TRBJ2-1; D may be TRBD1 (6 bases). With 5 bases removed from V and 7 bases from J, the gap between germline ends came to 15 bases. CDR1 is SEHNR and CDR2 is FQNEAQ in the germline V gene (reference sequence). This CDR3 spans 14 amino acids. This CDR3 reads CASSLAGVGNEQFF. CDR3 nucleotide sequence: TGTGCCAGCAGCCTCGCAGGGGTGGGAAATGAGCAGTTCTTC.

The chain joins TRBV6-6 to TRBJ2-7; maybe TRBD1 (6 bases). This CDR3 is 15 amino acids long. V was trimmed by 0 bases and J by 4 bases, leaving 13 bases between them. Per germline, CDR1 MNHNY and CDR2 SVGAGI (reference sequence). CDR3 in amino acids: CASSYSQGVMYEQYF. The CDR3 DNA is TGTGCCAGCAGTTACTCACAGGGAGTGATGTACGAGCAGTACTTC.

The rearrangement links TRBV2 to TRBJ2-2; D is ambiguous. Germline V gives CDR1 SNHLY, CDR2 FYNNEI. The V gene lost 6 bases and the J gene lost 4 bases, with 9 bases spanning the gap. CDR3 length: 13 residues. The CDR3 is CASSLEATGELFF. The CDR3 DNA is TGTGCCAGCAGCCTCGAAGCCACCGGGGAGCTGTTTTTT.

V usage is TRBV5-1 and J usage is TRBJ1-1; 7 nucleotides align to TRBD1. The CDR3 is 15 amino acids. Germline trimming cut 0 bases from V and 5 bases from J; bases unmatched to any gene: 7. Germline lookup yields CDR1 SGHRS and CDR2 YFSETQ. The CDR3 spells CASSLDPGGRTEAFF. The CDR3 coding sequence is TGCGCCAGCAGCTTGGATCCAGGGGGAAGGACTGAAGCTTTCTTT.

The chain couples TRBV28 to TRBJ1-2; maybe TRBD1 (6 bases). With 5 bases removed from V and 6 bases from J, the gap between germline ends came to 19 bases. Germline V gives CDR1 MDHEN, CDR2 SYDVKM. The CDR3 is made up of 15 amino acids. CDR3 amino acids: CASSGSPSGEDGYTF. CDR3 sequence (DNA): TGTGCCAGCAGTGGGTCTCCCTCAGGGGAGGATGGCTACACCTTC.

This clone turned up a few times. The rearrangement uses TRBV6-6 and TRBJ1-3, with a weak D call TRBD1 (5 bases). The CDR3 runs to 14 residues. Germline CDR1 MNHNY, CDR2 SVGAGI (reference sequence). V lost 3 bases and J lost 4, with 10 bases in between. CDR3: CASSYGQGGNTIYF. In DNA form, the CDR3 reads TGTGCCAGCAGTTATGGGCAGGGAGGAAACACCATATATTTT.

This chain links TRBV30 with TRBJ2-7, with a tentative D call TRBD2 (5 bases). V was clipped by 2 bases and J by 4 bases, with 18 bases between them. The CDR3 covers 15 residues. Germline assignment: CDR1 GTSNPN and CDR2 SVGIG (reference sequence). The CDR3 nucleotides are TGTGCCTGGAGTATGGGAGACCCCGGACGATACGAGCAGTACTTC. Translation gives CAWSMGDPGRYEQYF.

The chain couples TRBV2 to TRBJ1-3; no clear D. V lost 6 bases to trimming and J lost 2 bases, with 5 bases between them. The germline V gene encodes CDR1 SNHLY and CDR2 FYNNEI. The CDR3 is 12 amino acids. CDR3 in amino acids: CASRSTGNTIYF. The CDR3 DNA sequence: TGTGCCAGCAGATCTACTGGAAACACCATATATTTT.

This clone has a handful of counts. This chain uses TRBV5-1 with TRBJ1-2, with a tentative D call TRBD1 (6 bases). The CDR3 consists of 14 residues. The V gene lost 0 bases and the J gene lost 6 bases, with 12 bases spanning the gap. Per the germline V gene, CDR1 is SGHRS and CDR2 is YFSETQ. CDR3 DNA sequence: TGCGCCAGCAGCTTGGCCAGGGGTGAGAATGGCTACACCTTC. Translation gives CASSLARGENGYTF.

This clone has more than one count but fewer than ten. The chain uses TRBV4-2 and TRBJ1-5; D ambiguous. Looked up from germline, CDR1 is LGHNA and CDR2 is YNFKEQ. Trimming cost V 1 base and J 3 bases, with 10 bases left between them. The CDR3 runs to 15 residues. This CDR3 is CASSQVLQNNQPQHF. For the CDR3, the DNA is TGTGCCAGCAGCCAAGTCTTGCAGAACAATCAGCCCCAGCATTTT.

The chain joins TRBV19 to TRBJ1-2; perhaps TRBD1 as D (5 bases). Trimming removed 3 bases at V and 2 bases at J, with 10 bases between. The germline CDR1 and CDR2 sequences are LNHDA and SQIVND (reference sequence). The CDR3 runs 14 residues. The CDR3 DNA sequence: TGTGCCAGTAGTATGGCGGGGGGGAACTATGGCTACACCTTC. Protein: CASSMAGGNYGYTF.

The chain employs TRBV30 and TRBJ1-4, with 9 bases fitting TRBD1. Germline V gene sequence: CDR1 GTSNPN, CDR2 SVGIG (reference sequence). CDR3 length: 13 amino acids. V lost 4 bases to trimming and J lost 7 bases; unmatched junction nucleotides: 4. The CDR3 DNA reads as TGTGCCTGGACCGGGACAGGGTTTGAAAAACTGTTTTTT. This encodes CAWTGTGFEKLFF.

CDR3: CASSLVNRGTEQFF. The CDR3 DNA reads TGTGCCAGCAGCTTAGTTAACAGGGGTACTGAGCAGTTCTTC. V gene TRBV7-8 combines with J gene TRBJ2-1; 7 bases are a match to TRBD1. CDR1 is SGHVS, CDR2 FQNEAQ, per germline. CDR3 length: 14 amino acids. The V and J ends lost 1 base and 9 bases, in that order; junction bases with no gene match: 6.

The rearrangement uses TRBV19 and TRBJ1-4; D is ambiguous. Trimming shortened V by 4 bases and J by 0 bases, and 15 bases separated the two germline ends. Germline lookup yields CDR1 LNHDA and CDR2 SQIVND (reference sequence). The CDR3 runs to 17 residues. The CDR3 here is CASSNRGGLATNEKLFF. CDR3 coding DNA: TGTGCCAGTAGTAACCGGGGAGGACTCGCAACTAATGAAAAACTGTTTTTT.

The chain recombines TRBV5-1 with TRBJ2-2; 10 bases match TRBD2. The germline CDR1 and CDR2 sequences are SGHRS and YFSETQ. The ends lost 7 bases at V and 7 bases at J; junction bases unmatched: 13. CDR3 length equals 16 residues. The CDR3 sequence is CASLKYLAGDGGELFF. Written as DNA, the CDR3 is TGCGCCAGCCTAAAGTACCTAGCGGGAGACGGCGGGGAGCTGTTTTTT.

V is TRBV27 and J is TRBJ2-7; no clear D gene. V was cut by 5 bases and J by 1 base, with 9 bases left in between. The germline V gene encodes CDR1 MNHEY and CDR2 SMNVEV (reference sequence). The CDR3 runs 13 residues. As DNA, the CDR3 is TGTGCCAGCAGTCCTACTAATTCCTACGAGCAGTACTTC. Its translation is CASSPTNSYEQYF.

The rearrangement joins TRBV11-2 to TRBJ2-7; D is perhaps TRBD1 (5 bases). In germline, CDR1 is SGHAT, CDR2 FQNNGV. Between the trimmed V and J ends, which lost 5 bases and 0 bases, there was a span of 14 bases. The length of the CDR3 is 15 residues. The CDR3 spells CASSPSTAFSYEQYF. The CDR3 coding sequence is TGTGCCAGCAGCCCGTCGACAGCCTTCTCCTACGAGCAGTACTTC.

This sequence joins TRBV2 and TRBJ1-2; 8 bases are shared with TRBD1. There are 15 residues in the CDR3. Germline V CDR1 and CDR2: SNHLY, FYNNEI. The V gene end was trimmed by 6 bases and the J gene end by 5 bases; junction bases not matched to a gene: 11. The CDR3 spells CASRTPSQGAYGYTF. The CDR3 DNA sequence: TGTGCCAGCAGGACCCCTTCTCAGGGGGCTTATGGCTACACCTTC. The full variable domain, its missing parts supplied by reference TRBV2 and TRBJ1-2, is EPEVTQTPSHQVTQMGQEVILRCVPISNHLYFYWYRQILGQKVEFLVSFYNNEISEKSEIFDDQFSVERPDGSNFTLKIRSTKLEDSAMYFCASRTPSQGAYGYTFGSGTRLTVV.

This clone was seen a handful of times. The J gene is TRBJ1-3, the V gene TRBV5-4, with D possibly TRBD1 on 6 matching bases. Germline values: CDR1 SGHNT, CDR2 YYREEE (reference sequence). The V end was cut by 4 bases, the J end by 4 bases, with 12 bases between. The CDR3 loop spans 14 amino acids. The CDR3 nucleotides read TGTGCCAGCAGCCCCGGACAGTCCGGAAACACCATATATTTT. Its protein is CASSPGQSGNTIYF.

Here the CDR3 reads CAIGGGANTGELFF. Written as DNA, the CDR3 is TGTGCCATCGGCGGCGGAGCGAACACCGGGGAGCTGTTTTTT. The rearrangement joins TRBV10-3 to TRBJ2-2; no firm D call. Trimming cost V 8 bases and J 0 bases, with 10 bases left between them. The CDR3 totals 14 residues. Germline CDR1 and CDR2: ENHRY and SYGVKD.

The V and J genes are TRBV28 and TRBJ1-4, with 7 bases matching TRBD1. Trimming cost V 2 bases and J 3 bases; bases outside gene matches: 0. Germline loops: CDR1 MDHEN, CDR2 SYDVKM. CDR3 length equals 14 residues. The CDR3 is CASSLQGANEKLFF. The CDR3 nucleotides are TGTGCCAGCAGTTTACAGGGGGCTAATGAAAAACTGTTTTTT.

The V gene is TRBV6-5, the J gene TRBJ2-3; D possibly corresponds to TRBD1 (6 bases). V lost 8 bases, J lost 1 base, and 13 bases lay in between. CDR1 and CDR2 (germline): MNHEY, SVGAGI. The CDR3 runs to 14 residues. CDR3 sequence reads: CASGTSLGTDTQYF. The CDR3 DNA reads TGTGCCAGCGGGACATCCCTAGGCACAGATACGCAGTATTTT.

This chain links TRBV19 with TRBJ2-2, with D maybe TRBD2 (6 bases). CDR1 LNHDA and CDR2 SQIVND come from the germline V gene (reference sequence). V shed 11 bases and J shed 0 bases, with 13 bases lying between them. The CDR3 totals 14 residues. CDR3 in amino acids: CAVRGRTNTGELFF. The CDR3 DNA is TGTGCCGTCCGGGGGAGAACGAACACCGGGGAGCTGTTTTTT. The whole variable domain, remainder taken from reference TRBV19 and TRBJ2-2, is DGGITQSPKYLFRKEGQNVTLSCEQNLNHDAMYWYRQDPGQGLRLIYYSQIVNDFQKGDIAEGYSVSREKKESFPLTVTSAQKNPTAFYLCAVRGRTNTGELFFGEGSRLTVL.